The T cell receptor (beta chain) described here comes from a study of regulatory T cells in long-lasting Graves disease. Regarding the study as a whole: Patients with persistent disease showed a bias toward TRBV28, TRBJ1-2 and TRBJ2-5.

HTBI primers from iRepertoire and Arm-PCR of CDR3 regions yielded the TCR beta libraries. Each CDR3 protein is one row after TCRdb ran MiXCR on the multiplex PCR reads. The repertoire has hundreds of thousands of distinct CDR3 sequences, around 12% of them found once; the top ten carry roughly 8.2%. On this clonotype: Its antigen is as yet unknown.

Germline assignment: CDR1 SGHTA and CDR2 FQGNSA. Germline trimming cut 5 bases from V and 2 bases from J; bases unmatched to any gene: 6. The CDR3 runs 15 residues. Described time point: newly diagnosed GD, antithyroid drugs for less than 3 months. RNA isolated from PBMCs was used to make the TCR library. This sample was also put to use in a study of T cells in Graves' hyperthyroidism and ophthalmopathy.

The specimen was peripheral blood mononuclear cells (PBMCs), collected at new diagnosis, from a patient treated with antithyroid drugs. The clonotype originates from a woman aged 30 to 39 with Graves disease. The chain recombines TRBV7-2 with TRBJ1-3; 7 bases are shared with TRBD1. The CDR3 region is CASSQETGPGNTIYF. The CDR3 DNA follows: TGTGCCAGCAGCCAGGAGACAGGGCCTGGAAACACCATATATTTT. Full variable domain (missing parts from reference TRBV7-2 and TRBJ1-3): GAGVSQSPSNKVTEKGKDVELRCDPISGHTALYWYRQSLGQGLEFLIYFQGNSAPDKSGLPSDRFSAERTGGSVSTLTIQRTQQEDSAVYLCASSQETGPGNTIYFGEGSWLTVV.